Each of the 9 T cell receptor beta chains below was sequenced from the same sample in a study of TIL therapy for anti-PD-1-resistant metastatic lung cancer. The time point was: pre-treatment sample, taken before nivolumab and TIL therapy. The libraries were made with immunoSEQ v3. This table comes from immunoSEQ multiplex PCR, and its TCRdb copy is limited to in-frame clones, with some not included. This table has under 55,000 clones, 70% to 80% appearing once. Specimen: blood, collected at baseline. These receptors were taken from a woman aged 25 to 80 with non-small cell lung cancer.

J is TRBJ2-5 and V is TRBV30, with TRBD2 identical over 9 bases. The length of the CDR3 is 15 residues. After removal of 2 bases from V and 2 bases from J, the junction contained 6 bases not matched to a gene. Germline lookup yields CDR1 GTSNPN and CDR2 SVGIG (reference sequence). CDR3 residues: CAWSTGGGGQETQYF. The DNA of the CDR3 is TGTGCCTGGAGTACTGGCGGGGGGGGGCAAGAGACCCAGTACTTC.

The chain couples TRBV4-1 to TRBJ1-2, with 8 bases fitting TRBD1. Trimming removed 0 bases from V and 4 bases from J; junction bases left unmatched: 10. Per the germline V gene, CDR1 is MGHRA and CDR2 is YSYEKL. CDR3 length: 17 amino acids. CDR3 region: CASSQDSGTGHPYGYTF. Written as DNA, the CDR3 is TGCGCCAGCAGCCAAGATTCGGGGACAGGCCACCCCTATGGCTACACCTTC.

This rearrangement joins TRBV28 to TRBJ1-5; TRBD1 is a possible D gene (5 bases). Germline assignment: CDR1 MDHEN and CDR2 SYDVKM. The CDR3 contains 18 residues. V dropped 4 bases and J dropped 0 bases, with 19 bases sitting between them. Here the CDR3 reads CASSYSRQGGNSNQPQHF. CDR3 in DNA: TGTGCCAGCAGTTACTCTCGGCAGGGCGGGAATAGCAATCAGCCCCAGCATTTT.

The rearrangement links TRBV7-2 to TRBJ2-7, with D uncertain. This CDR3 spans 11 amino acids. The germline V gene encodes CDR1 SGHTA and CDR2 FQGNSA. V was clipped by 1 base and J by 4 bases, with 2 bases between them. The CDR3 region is CASSLEYEQYF. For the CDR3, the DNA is TGTGCCAGCAGCTTAGAGTACGAGCAGTACTTC.

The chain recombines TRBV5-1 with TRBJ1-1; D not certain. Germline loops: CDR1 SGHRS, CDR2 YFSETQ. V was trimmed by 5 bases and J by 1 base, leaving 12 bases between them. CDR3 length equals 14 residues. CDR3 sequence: CASRPSQWNTEAFF. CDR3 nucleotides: TGCGCCAGCAGACCATCACAGTGGAACACTGAAGCTTTCTTT.

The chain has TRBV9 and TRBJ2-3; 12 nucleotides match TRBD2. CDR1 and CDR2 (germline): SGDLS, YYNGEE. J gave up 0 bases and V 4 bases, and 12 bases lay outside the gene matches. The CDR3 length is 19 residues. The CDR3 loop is CASSPQTSGGLLSTDTQYF. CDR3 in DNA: TGTGCCAGCAGCCCGCAGACTAGCGGGGGATTATTAAGCACAGATACGCAGTATTTT.

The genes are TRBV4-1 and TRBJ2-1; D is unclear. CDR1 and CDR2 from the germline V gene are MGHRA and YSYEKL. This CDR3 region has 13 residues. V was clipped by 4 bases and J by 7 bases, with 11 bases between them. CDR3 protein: CASSLLDPNEQFF. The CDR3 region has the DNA TGCGCCAGCAGCCTTCTCGATCCAAATGAGCAGTTCTTC.

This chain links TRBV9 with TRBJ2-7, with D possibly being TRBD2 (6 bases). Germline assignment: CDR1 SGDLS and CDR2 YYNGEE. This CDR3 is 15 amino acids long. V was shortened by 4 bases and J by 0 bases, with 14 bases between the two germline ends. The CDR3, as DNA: TGTGCCAGCAGCCCCGAGGAGGGAAGCTCCTACGAGCAGTACTTC. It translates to CASSPEEGSSYEQYF.

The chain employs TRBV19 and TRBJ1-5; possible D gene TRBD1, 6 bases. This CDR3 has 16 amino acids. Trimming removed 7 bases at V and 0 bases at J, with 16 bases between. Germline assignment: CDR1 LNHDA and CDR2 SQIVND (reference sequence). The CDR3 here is CASTGTPLGSNQPQHF. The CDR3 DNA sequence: TGTGCCAGTACTGGGACACCCCTGGGTAGCAATCAGCCCCAGCATTTT.